This T cell receptor (beta chain) appears in the sequencing data of a study of lymphopenia after photon versus proton radiotherapy. Clones were read by immunoSEQ multiplex PCR, and TCRdb kept only the in-frame ones, dropping some. Here the sample spans around 25,000 clones, 85% being singletons. CDR3 length: 14 residues. Germline CDR1 reads SGHAT; CDR2 reads FQNNGV. Whole-study results and caveats: After the lymphocyte nadir, photon-treated repertoires showed oligoclonal expansion, especially of CD8+ Temra cells. Only patients who died were analyzed for survival; proton advantage is unproven. Relative stability marked proton patients; photon patients lost diversity and naive cells. Post-nadir TCR diversity decline inversely tracked overall survival among those who died.

This clone is a singleton in its sample. Its antigen remains unknown. V gene TRBV11-2 combines with J gene TRBJ2-5, with D perhaps given as TRBD1 or TRBD2 (6 bases each). The J call is in doubt because the DNA end fits TRBJ2-7 better. The sequence derives from a man aged 55 to 70 with pancreatic cancer. The sequenced sample was peripheral blood, obtained from a patient treated with photon-based radiotherapy. The CDR3 reads CASSSGAYRIEQYF. The CDR3 DNA reads TGTGCCAGCAGCTCGGGGGCCTATAGGATCGAGCAGTACTTC.